This T cell receptor (beta chain) came from a study of Graves' ophthalmopathy and Graves' hyperthyroidism. Certain patients, namely those with other autoimmune diseases, uncontrolled infections, pregnancy or lactation, were excluded. The diagnosis combined clinical symptoms, thyroxine, TRAb, thyroid ultrasound and orbital computed tomography scans. Trimming at V came to 1 base and at J to 8 bases, leaving 2 bases not matched to a gene. The germline V gene encodes CDR1 DFQATT and CDR2 SNEGSKA (reference sequence). This CDR3 comprises 13 residues. This clonotype has more than one count but fewer than ten. RNA served as the template for amplifying TCR beta CDR3 regions. First-round RT-PCR relied on HTBI primers, and a second-round multiplex PCR came next. MiXCR, applied by TCRdb to the multiplex PCR reads, yields one record per CDR3 protein. Among around 470,000 distinct CDR3 sequences listed, around 14% were seen once.

The V and J genes are TRBV20-1 and TRBJ1-6, with 7 positions matching TRBD1. The receptor's source is a woman between 25 and 40 years old with Graves' ophthalmopathy. The material sequenced was blood. CDR3 sequence: CSARGQGYSPLHF. CDR3 in DNA: TGCAGTGCTAGAGGACAGGGCTATTCACCCCTCCACTTT.